This TCR beta chain comes out of a study of immune evolution from preneoplasia to lung adenocarcinoma. Sequenced by immunoSEQ multiplex PCR; TCRdb stores in-frame clones only, minus some. In the table there are 10,000 or so clones, 75% to 85% of which are singletons. This clone has only one observation. As yet, its antigen is unknown. Between the mid-2010s and the late 2010s, patients underwent resection in Japan or China. Study results and limitations: Normal lung had highest clonality; later lesions appeared denser, more diverse. Top clone share appeared to fall from AAH through AIS, MIA, adenocarcinoma. KRAS-mutant nodules had the highest T cell clonality.

Trimming shortened V by 4 bases and J by 1 base, and 11 bases separated the two germline ends. The CDR3 length is 15 residues. In germline, CDR1 is SGHNT, CDR2 YYREEE (reference sequence). The chain links TRBV5-4 to TRBJ2-2; D is perhaps TRBD1 (6 bases). The sample comprised FFPE minimally invasive lung adenocarcinoma tissue. The clonotype was recovered from a donor of 70 years or more with lung adenocarcinoma. This CDR3 reads CASSQMDRNTGELFF. The CDR3 DNA reads TGTGCCAGCAGCCAGATGGACAGGAACACCGGGGAGCTGTTTTTT.